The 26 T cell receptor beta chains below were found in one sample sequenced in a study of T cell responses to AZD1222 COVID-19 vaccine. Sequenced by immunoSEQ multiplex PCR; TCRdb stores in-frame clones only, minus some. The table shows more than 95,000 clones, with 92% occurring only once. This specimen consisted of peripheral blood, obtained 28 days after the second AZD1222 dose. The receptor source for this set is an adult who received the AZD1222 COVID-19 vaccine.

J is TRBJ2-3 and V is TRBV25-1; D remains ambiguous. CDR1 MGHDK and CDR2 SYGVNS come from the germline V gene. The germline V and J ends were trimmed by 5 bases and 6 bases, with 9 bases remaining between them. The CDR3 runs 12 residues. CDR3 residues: CASSSNGDTQYF. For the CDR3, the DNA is TGTGCCAGCAGTTCGAACGGGGATACGCAGTATTTT.

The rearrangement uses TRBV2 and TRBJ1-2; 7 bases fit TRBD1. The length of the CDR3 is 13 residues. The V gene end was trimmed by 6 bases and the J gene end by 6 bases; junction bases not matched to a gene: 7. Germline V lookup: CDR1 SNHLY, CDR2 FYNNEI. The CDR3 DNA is TGTGCCAGCAGACAGGACAGGTTCGATGGCTACACCTTC. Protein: CASRQDRFDGYTF.

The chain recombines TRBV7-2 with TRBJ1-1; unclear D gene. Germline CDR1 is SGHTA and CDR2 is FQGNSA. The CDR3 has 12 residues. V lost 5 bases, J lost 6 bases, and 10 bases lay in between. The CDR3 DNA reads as TGTGCCAGCAGCCCCGAGGGAGCTGAAGCTTTCTTT. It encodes CASSPEGAEAFF.

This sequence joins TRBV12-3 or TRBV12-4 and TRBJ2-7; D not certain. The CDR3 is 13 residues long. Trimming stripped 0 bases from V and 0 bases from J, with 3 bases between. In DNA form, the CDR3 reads TGTGCCAGCAGTTTAGCAACCTCCTACGAGCAGTACTTC. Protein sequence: CASSLATSYEQYF.

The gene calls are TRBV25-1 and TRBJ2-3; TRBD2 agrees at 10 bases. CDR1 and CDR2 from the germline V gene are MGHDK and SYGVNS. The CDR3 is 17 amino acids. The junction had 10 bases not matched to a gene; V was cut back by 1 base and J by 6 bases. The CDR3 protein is CASSELREAGGPDTQYF. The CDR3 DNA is TGTGCCAGCAGTGAATTGAGGGAAGCGGGAGGGCCGGATACGCAGTATTTT. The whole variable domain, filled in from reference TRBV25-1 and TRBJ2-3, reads EADIYQTPRYLVIGTGKKITLECSQTMGHDKMYWYQQDPGMELHLIHYSYGVNSTEKGDLSSESTVSRIRTEHFPLTLESARPSHTSQYLCASSELREAGGPDTQYFGPGTRLTVL.

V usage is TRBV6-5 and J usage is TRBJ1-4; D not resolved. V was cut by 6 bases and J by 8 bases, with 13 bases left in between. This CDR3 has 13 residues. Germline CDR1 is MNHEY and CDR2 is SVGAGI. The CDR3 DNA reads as TGTGCCAGCAGAGGTACCGGGAGCGAAAAACTGTTTTTT. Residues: CASRGTGSEKLFF.

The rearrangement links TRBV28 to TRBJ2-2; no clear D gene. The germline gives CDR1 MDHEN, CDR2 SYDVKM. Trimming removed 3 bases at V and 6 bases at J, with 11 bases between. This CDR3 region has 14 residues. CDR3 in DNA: TGTGCCAGCAGTTTTTCCGGGCAGGCCGGGGAGCTGTTTTTT. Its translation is CASSFSGQAGELFF. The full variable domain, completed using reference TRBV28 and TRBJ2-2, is DVKVTQSSRYLVKRTGEKVFLECVQDMDHENMFWYRQDPGLGLRLIYFSYDVKMKEKGDIPEGYSVSREKKERFSLILESASTNQTSMYLCASSFSGQAGELFFGEGSRLTVL.

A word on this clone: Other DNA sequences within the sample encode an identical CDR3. CDR3 sequence (DNA): TGTGCCAGCAGTTTAACTAGCGGATCCTACAATGAGCAGTTCTTC. This codes for CASSLTSGSYNEQFF. The chain recombines TRBV27 with TRBJ2-1; 8 bases are shared with TRBD2. Germline V gene sequence: CDR1 MNHEY, CDR2 SMNVEV (reference sequence). After removal of 2 bases from V and 1 base from J, the junction contained 1 base not matched to a gene. The CDR3 is made up of 15 amino acids.

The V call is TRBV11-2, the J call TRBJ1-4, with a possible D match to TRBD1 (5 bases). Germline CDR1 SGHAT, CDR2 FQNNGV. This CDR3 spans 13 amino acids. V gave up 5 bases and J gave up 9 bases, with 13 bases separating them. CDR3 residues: CASSPEAGQKLFF. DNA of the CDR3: TGTGCCAGCAGCCCAGAGGCAGGGCAAAAACTGTTTTTT.

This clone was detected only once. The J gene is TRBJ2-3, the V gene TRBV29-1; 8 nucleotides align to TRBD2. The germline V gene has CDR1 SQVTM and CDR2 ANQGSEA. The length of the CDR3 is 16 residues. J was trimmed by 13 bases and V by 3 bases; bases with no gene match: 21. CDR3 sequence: CSVDQVAGTRPLLKYF. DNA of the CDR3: TGCAGCGTTGACCAGGTAGCCGGGACTAGGCCCCTTTTGAAGTATTTT.

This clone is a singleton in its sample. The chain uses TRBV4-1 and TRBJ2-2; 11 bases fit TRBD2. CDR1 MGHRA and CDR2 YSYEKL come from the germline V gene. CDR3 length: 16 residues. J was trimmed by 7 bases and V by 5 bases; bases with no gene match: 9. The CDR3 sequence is CASSSLAGVVIGELFF. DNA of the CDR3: TGCGCCAGCAGCTCACTAGCGGGAGTTGTTATCGGGGAGCTGTTTTTT.

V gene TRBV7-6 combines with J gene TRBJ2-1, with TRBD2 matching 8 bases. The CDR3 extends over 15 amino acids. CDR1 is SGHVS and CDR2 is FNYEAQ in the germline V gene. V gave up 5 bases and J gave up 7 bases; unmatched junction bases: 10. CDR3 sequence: CASSAGSGRLNEQFF. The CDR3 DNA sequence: TGTGCCAGCAGCGCGGGGAGCGGGAGATTGAATGAGCAGTTCTTC. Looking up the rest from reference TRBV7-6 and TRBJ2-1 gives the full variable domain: GAGVSQSPRYKVTKRGQDVALRCDPISGHVSLYWYRQALGQGPEFLTYFNYEAQQDKSGLPNDRFSAERPEGSISTLTIQRTEQRDSAMYRCASSAGSGRLNEQFFGPGTRLTVL.

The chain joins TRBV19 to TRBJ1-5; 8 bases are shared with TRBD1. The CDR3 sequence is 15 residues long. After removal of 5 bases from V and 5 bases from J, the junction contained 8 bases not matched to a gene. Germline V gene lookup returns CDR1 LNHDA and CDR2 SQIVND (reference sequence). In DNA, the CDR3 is TGTGCCAGTAGTGTCACGGGACAGGCCTATCAGCCCCAGCATTTT. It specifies CASSVTGQAYQPQHF.

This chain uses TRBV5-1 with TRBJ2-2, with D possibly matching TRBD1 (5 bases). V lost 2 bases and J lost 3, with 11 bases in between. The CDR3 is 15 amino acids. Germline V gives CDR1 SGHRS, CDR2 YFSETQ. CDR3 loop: CASSFYDRDTGELFF. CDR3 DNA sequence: TGCGCCAGCAGCTTTTATGACAGAGACACCGGGGAGCTGTTTTTT.

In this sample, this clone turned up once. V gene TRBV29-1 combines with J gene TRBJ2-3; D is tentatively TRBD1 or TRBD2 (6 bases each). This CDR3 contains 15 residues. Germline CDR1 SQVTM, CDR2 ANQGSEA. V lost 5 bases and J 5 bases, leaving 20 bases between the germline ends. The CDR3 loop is CSVMSKGGPGDTQYF. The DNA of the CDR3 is TGCAGCGTTATGAGCAAAGGGGGGCCCGGAGATACGCAGTATTTT.

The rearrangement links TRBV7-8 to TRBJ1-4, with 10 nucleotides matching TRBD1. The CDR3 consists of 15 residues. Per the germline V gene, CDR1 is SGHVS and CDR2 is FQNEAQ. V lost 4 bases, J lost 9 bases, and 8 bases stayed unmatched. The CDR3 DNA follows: TGTGCCAGCAGCTCCCGGACAGGGGGTACTAAAAAACTGTTTTTT. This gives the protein CASSSRTGGTKKLFF. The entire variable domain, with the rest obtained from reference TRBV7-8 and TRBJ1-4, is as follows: GAGVSQSPRYKVAKRGQDVALRCDPISGHVSLFWYQQALGQGPEFLTYFQNEAQLDKSGLPSDRFFAERPEGSVSTLKIQRTQQEDSAVYLCASSSRTGGTKKLFFGSGTQLSVL.

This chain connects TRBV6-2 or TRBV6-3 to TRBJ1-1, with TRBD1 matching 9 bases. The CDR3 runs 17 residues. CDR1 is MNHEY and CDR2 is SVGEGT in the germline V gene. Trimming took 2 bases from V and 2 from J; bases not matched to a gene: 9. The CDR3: CASSYTARTGANTEAFF. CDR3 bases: TGTGCCAGCAGTTACACCGCACGGACAGGGGCCAACACTGAAGCTTTCTTT.

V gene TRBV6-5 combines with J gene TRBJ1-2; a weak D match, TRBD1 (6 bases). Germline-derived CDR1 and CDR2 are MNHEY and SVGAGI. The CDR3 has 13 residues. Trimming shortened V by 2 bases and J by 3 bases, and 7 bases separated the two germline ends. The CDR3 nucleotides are TGTGCCAGCAGTTACCCAGGGGACTATGGCTACACCTTC. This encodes CASSYPGDYGYTF.

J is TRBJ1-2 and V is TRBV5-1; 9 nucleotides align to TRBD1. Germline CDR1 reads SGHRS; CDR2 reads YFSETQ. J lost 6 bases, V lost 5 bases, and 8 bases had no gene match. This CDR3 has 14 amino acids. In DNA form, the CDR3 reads TGCGCCAGCAGACAGGGGGCAAGGGAAGATGGCTACACCTTC. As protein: CASRQGAREDGYTF. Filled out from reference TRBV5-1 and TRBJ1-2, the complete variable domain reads KAGVTQTPRYLIKTRGQQVTLSCSPISGHRSVSWYQQTPGQGLQFLFEYFSETQRNKGNFPGRFSGRQFSNSRSEMNVSTLELGDSALYLCASRQGAREDGYTFGSGTRLTVV.

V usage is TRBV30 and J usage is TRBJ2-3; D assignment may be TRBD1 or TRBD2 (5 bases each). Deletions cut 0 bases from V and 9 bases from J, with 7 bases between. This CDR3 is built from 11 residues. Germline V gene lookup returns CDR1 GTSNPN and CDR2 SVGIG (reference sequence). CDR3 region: CAWSVGETQYF. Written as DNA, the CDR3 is TGTGCCTGGAGTGTGGGGGAAACGCAGTATTTT.

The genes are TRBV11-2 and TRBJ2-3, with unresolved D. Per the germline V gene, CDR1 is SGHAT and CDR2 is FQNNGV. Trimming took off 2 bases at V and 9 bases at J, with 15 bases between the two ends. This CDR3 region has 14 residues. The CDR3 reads CASSLPSRPLTQYF. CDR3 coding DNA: TGTGCCAGCAGCTTACCGTCTCGACCTCTAACGCAGTATTTT.

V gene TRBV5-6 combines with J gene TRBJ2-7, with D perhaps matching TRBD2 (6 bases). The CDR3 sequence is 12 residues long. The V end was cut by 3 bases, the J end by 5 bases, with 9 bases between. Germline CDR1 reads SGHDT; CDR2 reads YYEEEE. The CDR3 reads CASSSLADEQYF. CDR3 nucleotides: TGTGCCAGCAGCTCACTAGCTGACGAGCAGTACTTC.

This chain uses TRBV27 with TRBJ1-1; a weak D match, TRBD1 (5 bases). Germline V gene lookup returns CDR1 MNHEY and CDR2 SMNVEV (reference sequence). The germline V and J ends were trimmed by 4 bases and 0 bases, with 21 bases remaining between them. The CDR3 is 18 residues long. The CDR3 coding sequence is TGTGCCAGCAGTTATCAGGGTTTCACCGCCCGCATGAACACTGAAGCTTTCTTT. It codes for CASSYQGFTARMNTEAFF.

CDR3 sequence reads: CASSVGVLNYGYTF. In nucleotides, the CDR3 is TGTGCCAGCAGTGTCGGCGTACTCAACTATGGCTACACCTTC. The J gene is TRBJ1-2, the V gene TRBV28; unclear D gene. Germline V gene lookup returns CDR1 MDHEN and CDR2 SYDVKM. The V end was cut by 5 bases, the J end by 2 bases, with 12 bases between. The CDR3 is 14 residues long.

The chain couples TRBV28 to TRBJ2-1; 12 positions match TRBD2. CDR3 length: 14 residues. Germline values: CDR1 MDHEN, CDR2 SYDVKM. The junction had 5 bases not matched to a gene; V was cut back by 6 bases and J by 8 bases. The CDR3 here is CASRTLAGGDEQFF. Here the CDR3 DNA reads TGTGCCAGCAGGACCCTAGCGGGGGGGGATGAGCAGTTCTTC.

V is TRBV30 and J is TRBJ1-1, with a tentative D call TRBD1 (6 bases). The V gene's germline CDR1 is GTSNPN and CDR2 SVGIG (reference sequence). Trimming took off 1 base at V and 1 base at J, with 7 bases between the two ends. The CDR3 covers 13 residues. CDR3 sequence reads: CAWSEQGNTEAFF. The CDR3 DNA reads TGTGCCTGGAGTGAACAGGGGAACACTGAAGCTTTCTTT.